The rows below give T cell receptor beta chains drawn from one sample of a study of T cells after yellow fever vaccination. One entry per CDR3 protein, called by TCRdb with MiXCR from the 5' RACE reads. The table lists more than 80,000 distinct CDR3 sequences, about 5.8% of them singletons, with just over 40% in the top ten. This specimen consisted of CD8+ T cells sorted from PBMCs, obtained 10 days after the yellow fever booster vaccination. The receptor source for this set is a man aged 18 to 29 who received the YFV17D yellow fever vaccine. CDR3s include the opening cysteine and the closing phenylalanine or tryptophan. The order of the fields is J gene, CDR3 length, V gene, CDR3 protein.

J: TRBJ2-6; length: 17; V: TRBV5-1; CDR3: CASSFLQGGSGANVLTF
J: TRBJ2-5; length: 15; V: TRBV7-3; CDR3: CASSRTSGEQETQYF
J: TRBJ2-5; length: 13; V: TRBV7-2; CDR3: CASRQGGPQTQYF
J: TRBJ2-1; length: 14; V: TRBV15; CDR3: CATSREASGDEQFF
J: TRBJ2-3; length: 18; V: TRBV28; CDR3: CASSTLVPLDFSTDTQYF
J: TRBJ2-6; length: 14; V: TRBV6-1; CDR3: CASSELAGANVPTF
J: TRBJ1-2; length: 11; V: TRBV12-3/TRBV12-4; CDR3: CASSWGGGYTF
J: TRBJ1-5; length: 16; V: TRBV4-3; CDR3: CASSQDRGGGHQPQHF
J: TRBJ1-4; length: 17; V: TRBV14; CDR3: CASSQDWREATNEKLFF
J: TRBJ2-1; length: 15; V: TRBV6-2/TRBV6-3; CDR3: CASRPPGLAGNEQFF
J: TRBJ2-7; length: 15; V: TRBV7-9; CDR3: CASSFGTARDSEQYF
J: TRBJ2-7; length: 14; V: TRBV10-2; CDR3: CASSPGYSGYEQYF
J: TRBJ2-3; length: 14; V: TRBV12-3/TRBV12-4; CDR3: CASSLLRNTDTQYF
J: TRBJ1-5; length: 15; V: TRBV13; CDR3: CASSLRGGSNQPQHF
J: TRBJ2-5; length: 15; V: TRBV2; CDR3: CASSDSWTGQETQYF